These 9 T cell receptor beta chains were all obtained from the same sample, sequenced in a study of T cell responses to AZD1222 COVID-19 vaccine. Sequencing used immunoSEQ multiplex PCR; TCRdb keeps in-frame clones, though not all of them. The sample yields more than 110,000 clones, around 92% seen once. Specimen: peripheral blood, collected 28 days after the second AZD1222 dose. The receptors shown here come from an adult who received the AZD1222 COVID-19 vaccine.

This clone has only a few counts. This CDR3 is CASSQLLETYEQYF. The CDR3 DNA is TGCGCCAGCAGCCAACTACTAGAAACTTACGAGCAGTACTTC. This chain connects TRBV4-3 to TRBJ2-7, with D perhaps TRBD2 (5 bases). The CDR3 totals 14 residues. Germline V gives CDR1 LGHNA, CDR2 YSLEER. V was trimmed by 2 bases and J by 4 bases, leaving 12 bases between them.

The V and J genes are TRBV28 and TRBJ2-7; TRBD1 matches at 7 bases. This CDR3 is 15 amino acids long. V trimming: 2 bases; J trimming: 2 bases; junction bases outside the gene matches: 6. Per germline, CDR1 MDHEN and CDR2 SYDVKM. The CDR3 loop reads CASSLRATGAYEQYF. CDR3 nucleotides: TGTGCCAGCAGTTTAAGGGCCACAGGGGCCTACGAGCAGTACTTC.

The chain combines TRBV7-9 with TRBJ2-3; TRBD2 might be the D (5 bases). Germline V gene data show CDR1 as SEHNR and CDR2 as FQNEAQ (reference sequence). The CDR3 consists of 15 residues. Trimming shortened V by 4 bases and J by 2 bases, and 13 bases separated the two germline ends. The CDR3 DNA is TGTGCCAGCAGCTCTTGGACGGGGAACACAGATACGCAGTATTTT. Translated: CASSSWTGNTDTQYF.

J is TRBJ1-4 and V is TRBV19; possibly TRBD1 for D (6 bases). In germline, CDR1 is LNHDA, CDR2 SQIVND (reference sequence). CDR3 length equals 13 residues. With 4 bases removed from V and 8 bases from J, the gap between germline ends came to 11 bases. The DNA for the CDR3 is TGTGCCAGTAGTAACAGGGTTGGCGAAAAACTGTTTTTT. Amino acid sequence: CASSNRVGEKLFF. Using reference TRBV19 and TRBJ1-4 for the parts outside the CDR3, the full variable domain is DGGITQSPKYLFRKEGQNVTLSCEQNLNHDAMYWYRQDPGQGLRLIYYSQIVNDFQKGDIAEGYSVSREKKESFPLTVTSAQKNPTAFYLCASSNRVGEKLFFGSGTQLSVL.

V gene TRBV6-2 or TRBV6-3 combines with J gene TRBJ2-1, with D possibly TRBD2 on 5 matching bases. The CDR3 sequence is 15 residues long. Looked up from germline, CDR1 is MNHEY and CDR2 is SVGEGT. The V end was cut by 3 bases, the J end by 9 bases, with 18 bases between. Here the CDR3 reads CASSYFPGDKAEQFF. The CDR3 region has the DNA TGTGCCAGCAGTTATTTCCCCGGGGATAAAGCTGAGCAGTTCTTC.

This rearrangement joins TRBV5-6 to TRBJ2-5; TRBD2 matches at 15 bases. After removal of 3 bases from V and 4 bases from J, the junction contained 1 base not matched to a gene. The CDR3 totals 15 residues. The germline gives CDR1 SGHDT, CDR2 YYEEEE. CDR3 residues: CASSSGLAGGETQYF. CDR3 DNA sequence: TGTGCCAGCAGCTCGGGACTAGCGGGAGGAGAGACCCAGTACTTC.

This clone was picked up one time. The chain carries TRBV29-1 and TRBJ2-7, with D possibly being TRBD1 (5 bases). V was clipped by 3 bases and J by 2 bases, with 14 bases between them. Per germline, CDR1 SQVTM and CDR2 ANQGSEA. The CDR3 extends over 14 amino acids. As DNA, the CDR3 is TGCAGCGTTGATACAGGCACTTCCACCTACGAGCAGTACTTC. Its protein product is CSVDTGTSTYEQYF.

The chain joins TRBV25-1 to TRBJ2-1; TRBD1 matches at 8 bases. CDR1 and CDR2 from the germline V gene are MGHDK and SYGVNS. V shed 5 bases and J 6 bases; nucleotides not matched to a gene: 9. The CDR3 is 15 amino acids. Here the CDR3 reads CASSSIRGRSNEQFF. As DNA, the CDR3 is TGTGCCAGCAGTTCAATCAGGGGGCGATCCAATGAGCAGTTCTTC.

V gene TRBV7-9 combines with J gene TRBJ1-5, with TRBD1 matching 7 bases. V lost 5 bases to trimming and J lost 0 bases; unmatched junction nucleotides: 7. CDR3 length: 16 residues. CDR1 SEHNR and CDR2 FQNEAQ come from the germline V gene (reference sequence). The CDR3, as DNA: TGTGCCAGCAGCCGTGGGACAGACAATAGCAATCAGCCCCAGCATTTT. Translated: CASSRGTDNSNQPQHF.